This T cell receptor (beta chain) was recorded in a study of long-term antiretroviral therapy in people with HIV. The CDR3 runs to 14 residues. CDR1 and CDR2 (germline): MDHEN, SYDVKM. V was pared by 8 bases and J by 2 bases, with 16 bases between. At the survey level, the v3.0 immunoSEQ assay was run. Measured with immunoSEQ multiplex PCR; TCRdb has only the in-frame clones, and not every one. Of 36,000 or so clones listed, over 75% are singletons. In the case of this clone: The target antigen is unknown.

Findings and caveats of the study: Post-ART diversity increased but stayed below transplant donor controls.

The specimen comprised unsorted PBMCs, sampled 0.6 years after starting antiretroviral therapy. The source is a man between 18 and 35 years old with HIV. The chain carries TRBV28 and TRBJ2-7, with D maybe TRBD1 (7 bases). CDR3 DNA sequence: TGTGCCAGCGGAGGGGACAGTGGGACCTACGAGCAGTACTTC. This codes for CASGGDSGTYEQYF.